This T cell receptor (beta chain) came from a study of T cell responses to AZD1222 COVID-19 vaccine. Study-wide results and caveats: CD4 TCRs covered the whole spike, strongest at regions 160-218 and 743-854. Nearly half of unique spike-specific TCRs reportedly avoided B.1.351 and B.1.1.7 mutated regions.

The V end was cut by 3 bases, the J end by 3 bases, with 10 bases between. The CDR3 runs 14 residues. The germline V gene encodes CDR1 SGHNT and CDR2 YYREEE (reference sequence). Measured with immunoSEQ multiplex PCR; TCRdb has only the in-frame clones, and not every one. The profile covers 99,000 or so clones, with over 80% appearing a single time and approximately 5% taken by the ten largest. Comments on this clone: Its antigen is undetermined.

The receptor was derived from an adult in good health. V is TRBV5-4 and J is TRBJ1-3, with D unclear. The specimen was peripheral blood, collected on day 0 of AZD1222 vaccination. The CDR3 nucleotides are TGTGCCAGCAGCTCACGGACGGGTGGAAACACCATATATTTT. It encodes CASSSRTGGNTIYF.